This T cell receptor beta chain appears in the sequencing data of a study of blood T cell repertoires in COVID-19. Whole-study context: From the United States, Italy and Spain came samples of acute and convalescent COVID-19. Sources were T cells, B-cell-depleted T cells, or PBMCs; the material itself was cDNA or gDNA.

CDR3 length: 13 residues. The germline V gene encodes CDR1 SGDLS and CDR2 YYNGEE. V gave up 0 bases and J gave up 3 bases, with 6 bases separating them. On this clone: The same CDR3 is also encoded by other DNA sequences in this sample.

Study processing details: How many nucleated cells were present was estimated from reference gene primer amplification. Repertoires were generated with immunoSEQ multiplex PCR, while TCRdb's copy carries only in-frame clones and drops some. D and trimming come from the DNA, and the V and J calls and clone size come from that table. Of fewer than 200,000 clones in the sample, about 80% were seen once. The specimen was peripheral blood. The sequence came from a woman older than 75 with acute or convalescent COVID-19. The chain is built from TRBV9 and TRBJ1-1, with a tentative D call TRBD1 (5 bases). CDR3 sequence (DNA): TGTGCCAGCAGCGTAGCGGGGGACACTGAAGCTTTCTTT. Its protein product is CASSVAGDTEAFF. Combining the CDR3 with reference TRBV9 and TRBJ1-1 gives the whole variable domain DSGVTQTPKHLITATGQRVTLRCSPRSGDLSVYWYQQSLDQGLQFLIQYYNGEERAKGNILERFSAQQFPDLHSELNLSSLELGDSALYFCASSVAGDTEAFFGQGTRLTVV.